What follows are 20 T cell receptor beta chains derived from one specimen sequenced in a study of radiotherapy plus CTLA-4 blockade in lung cancer. Using immunoSEQ multiplex PCR, the repertoire was profiled, and TCRdb retains in-frame clones only, with some absent. The sample yields tens of thousands of clones, approximately 84% seen once. The sample here was peripheral blood, taken from a patient treated with radiotherapy plus ipilimumab. The source is a human donor with non-small cell lung cancer whose response to radiotherapy plus ipilimumab could not be evaluated.

This clone was picked up one time. This chain connects TRBV19 to TRBJ1-2; D uncertain. V was pared by 2 bases and J by 2 bases, with 18 bases between. The CDR3 contains 17 residues. The germline V gene encodes CDR1 LNHDA and CDR2 SQIVND (reference sequence). CDR3 residues: CASSIRGGKTQNYGYTF. CDR3 in DNA: TGTGCCAGTAGTATAAGAGGCGGCAAAACACAAAACTATGGCTACACCTTC.

This clone appeared once. V is TRBV5-1 and J is TRBJ2-7; 9 bases map to TRBD1. V gave up 6 bases and J gave up 3 bases; unmatched junction bases: 1. CDR1 and CDR2 (germline): SGHRS, YFSETQ. The length of the CDR3 is 12 residues. The CDR3 region is CASMGQGYEQYF. The CDR3 DNA is TGCGCCAGCATGGGACAGGGCTACGAGCAGTACTTC.

V and J are TRBV21-1 and TRBJ2-1; the table's D call TRBD1 went unverified against the DNA. TRBV21-1 is labeled a pseudogene. The CDR3 spans 17 residues. The CDR3 nucleotides read TGTGCCAGCAGCAAAGCCCGTAGGGACAGGGCGAACAATGAGCAGTTCTTC. Residues: CASSKARRDRANNEQFF.

This rearrangement joins TRBV28 to TRBJ2-7; 7 nucleotides agree with TRBD1. CDR3 size: 14 residues. CDR1 is MDHEN, CDR2 SYDVKM, per germline. The V and J ends lost 7 bases and 2 bases, in that order; junction bases with no gene match: 8. DNA for the CDR3: TGTGCCAGCAATACCCCAGGGACAGCCTACGAGCAGTACTTC. Translated, it gives CASNTPGTAYEQYF.

This clone has more than one count but fewer than ten. The V call is TRBV2, the J call TRBJ1-1; TRBD1 agrees at 8 bases. Trimming took 5 bases from V and 0 from J; bases not matched to a gene: 17. Germline V CDR1 and CDR2: SNHLY, FYNNEI. CDR3 length: 19 residues. CDR3 in amino acids: CASSWGTGPGPTMNTEAFF. CDR3 sequence (DNA): TGTGCCAGCAGTTGGGGGACAGGCCCAGGTCCGACTATGAACACTGAAGCTTTCTTT.

The genes are TRBV5-8 and TRBJ2-5, with TRBD1 as a possible D gene (6 bases). Trimming stripped 5 bases from V and 2 bases from J, with 10 bases between. Germline CDR1 reads SGHTS; CDR2 reads YDEGEE. CDR3 length: 13 amino acids. CDR3 in amino acids: CASRRTDQETQYF. The CDR3 coding sequence is TGTGCCAGCAGACGGACAGATCAAGAGACCCAGTACTTC.

The chain employs TRBV19 and TRBJ1-4; D gene ambiguous. The CDR3 extends over 15 amino acids. The germline V gene encodes CDR1 LNHDA and CDR2 SQIVND (reference sequence). With 6 bases removed from V and 1 base from J, the gap between germline ends came to 12 bases. The CDR3 protein is CASSSTRVTNEKLFF. The CDR3, as DNA: TGTGCCAGTAGCTCCACCCGGGTAACTAATGAAAAACTGTTTTTT.

This clone appeared a few times. V gene TRBV5-1 combines with J gene TRBJ1-1; 8 bases are shared with TRBD1. This CDR3 spans 14 amino acids. Trimming took 2 bases from V and 5 from J; bases not matched to a gene: 5. The germline V gene has CDR1 SGHRS and CDR2 YFSETQ. CDR3 sequence: CASSLTGGNTEAFF. In DNA, the CDR3 is TGCGCCAGCAGCTTAACAGGGGGTAATACTGAAGCTTTCTTT.

The rearrangement joins TRBV4-3 to TRBJ1-5; no clear D. The CDR3 has 21 amino acids. Germline CDR1 reads LGHNA; CDR2 reads YSLEER. V was clipped by 0 bases and J by 0 bases, with 24 bases between them. The CDR3 region has the DNA TGCGCCAGCAGCCAAGACGGGGAGCAACCCCACTCAGCCTATAGCAATCAGCCCCAGCATTTT. Its protein is CASSQDGEQPHSAYSNQPQHF.

A remark on this clone: Mismatch with germline at one junction end may stem from a read error. The chain combines TRBV4-2 with TRBJ1-2, with 9 bases identical to TRBD1. There are 16 residues in the CDR3. Germline CDR1 is LGHNA and CDR2 is YNFKEQ. The CDR3 DNA reads TGTGCCAGCAGCCTGAACCGGGGACAGGGAAGAGATGGCTGCACCTTC. Its protein is CASSLNRGQGRDGCTF.

V and J are TRBV7-9 and TRBJ1-4, with 10 positions matching TRBD1. Germline values: CDR1 SEHNR, CDR2 FQNEAQ (reference sequence). J lost 8 bases, V lost 4 bases, and 10 bases had no gene match. This CDR3 region has 16 residues. In DNA form, the CDR3 reads TGTGCCAGCAGCTCGGGACCGGGACAGGGGTTCGAAAAACTGTTTTTT. Its protein is CASSSGPGQGFEKLFF.

The chain carries TRBV2 and TRBJ2-5, with 11 bases identical to TRBD2. The trim removed 7 bases at V and 3 bases at J, leaving 1 base unmatched. CDR1 and CDR2 from the germline V gene are SNHLY and FYNNEI. CDR3 length equals 13 residues. CDR3 DNA sequence: TGTGCCAGCACACTAGCGGGAGAAGAGACCCAGTACTTC. This gives the protein CASTLAGEETQYF. Full variable domain (remainder filled in from reference TRBV2 and TRBJ2-5): EPEVTQTPSHQVTQMGQEVILRCVPISNHLYFYWYRQILGQKVEFLVSFYNNEISEKSEIFDDQFSVERPDGSNFTLKIRSTKLEDSAMYFCASTLAGEETQYFGPGTRLLVL.

This sequence joins TRBV30 and TRBJ1-1; D is unclear. Trimming pared 2 bases from V and 3 bases from J, leaving 10 bases between. Looked up from germline, CDR1 is GTSNPN and CDR2 is SVGIG (reference sequence). This CDR3 contains 13 residues. The CDR3, as DNA: TGTGCCTGGAGTCCAGGACTCGACACTGAAGCTTTCTTT. Translated: CAWSPGLDTEAFF.

V is TRBV27 and J is TRBJ1-1; TRBD1 agrees at 7 bases. Trimming removed 4 bases from V and 8 bases from J; junction bases left unmatched: 10. CDR3 size: 14 residues. Germline V gene lookup returns CDR1 MNHEY and CDR2 SMNVEV (reference sequence). The CDR3 coding sequence is TGTGCCAGCAGTTCCTGGGCAGGGGGTAACGAAGCTTTCTTT. Residues: CASSSWAGGNEAFF.

J is TRBJ2-1 and V is TRBV6-1, with 14 bases lining up with TRBD2. V was pared by 4 bases and J by 8 bases, with 7 bases of the junction left unmatched. Germline CDR1 and CDR2: MNHNS and SASEGT. This CDR3 is built from 16 residues. The CDR3 protein is CASSGRLAGGWHEQFF. The CDR3 nucleotides read TGTGCCAGCAGTGGACGACTAGCGGGAGGGTGGCATGAGCAGTTCTTC.

The rearrangement joins TRBV5-4 to TRBJ2-7; 7 bases map to TRBD1. The CDR3 totals 12 residues. J was trimmed by 3 bases and V by 4 bases; bases with no gene match: 1. Germline V gene sequence: CDR1 SGHNT, CDR2 YYREEE (reference sequence). Written as DNA, the CDR3 is TGTGCCAGCAGCGGGACAGACTACGAGCAGTACTTC. Its protein is CASSGTDYEQYF. Combining the CDR3 with reference TRBV5-4 and TRBJ2-7 gives the whole variable domain ETGVTQSPTHLIKTRGQQVTLRCSSQSGHNTVSWYQQALGQGPQFIFQYYREEENGRGNFPPRFSGLQFPNYSSELNVNALELDDSALYLCASSGTDYEQYFGPGTRLTVT.

This chain uses TRBV30 with TRBJ1-1; 11 nucleotides align to TRBD1. The CDR3 spans 17 residues. Trimming took 0 bases from V and 0 from J; bases not matched to a gene: 6. Germline V gene lookup returns CDR1 GTSNPN and CDR2 SVGIG (reference sequence). CDR3 in DNA: TGTGCCTGGAGTGTACGTGGACAGGGGGCTGTGAACACTGAAGCTTTCTTT. It codes for CAWSVRGQGAVNTEAFF.

The genes are TRBV19 and TRBJ1-5; D is undetermined. This CDR3 has 17 residues. V shed 1 base and J shed 4 bases, with 17 bases lying between them. The germline CDR1 and CDR2 sequences are LNHDA and SQIVND (reference sequence). CDR3 in amino acids: CASSIVGVHRLNQPQHF. Written as DNA, the CDR3 is TGTGCCAGTAGTATAGTCGGGGTACATCGCCTAAATCAGCCCCAGCATTTT.

The rearrangement joins TRBV7-2 to TRBJ2-3; 7 positions agree with TRBD2. V lost 0 bases and J lost 3; bases outside the gene matches: 9. The CDR3 length is 17 residues. Germline CDR1 is SGHTA and CDR2 is FQGNSA. CDR3 in DNA: TGTGCCAGCAGCTTAGCGGGGGGGGGAGCTGGTACAGATACGCAGTATTTT. Its translation is CASSLAGGGAGTDTQYF.

This clone has just one count. This rearrangement joins TRBV6-4 to TRBJ1-2; 7 nucleotides line up with TRBD1. The CDR3 contains 15 residues. The V gene end was trimmed by 7 bases and the J gene end by 1 base; junction bases not matched to a gene: 9. Germline CDR1 and CDR2: MRHNA and SNTAGT. The DNA for the CDR3 is TGTGCCAGCACTAGACCGGGACAGAGTAACTATGGCTACACCTTC. Protein sequence: CASTRPGQSNYGYTF.